One sample yielded the 25 T cell receptor beta chains listed below, sequenced in a study of T cells in Graves' hyperthyroidism and ophthalmopathy. Researchers took RNA transcripts and amplified the TCR beta CDR3 regions from them. HTBI primers were used for first-round RT-PCR of the TCR CDR3. TCRdb called the multiplex PCR reads again in MiXCR, with one record for every CDR3 protein. The table has about 260,000 distinct CDR3 sequences, 20% to 25% seen once. Input material: blood. The receptors were sampled from a man younger than 40 with Graves' ophthalmopathy.

This clonotype appeared many times. The chain recombines TRBV7-8 with TRBJ2-5; D ambiguous. Germline V gives CDR1 SGHVS, CDR2 FQNEAQ. This CDR3 is 14 amino acids long. V dropped 3 bases and J dropped 5 bases, with 13 bases sitting between them. The DNA of the CDR3 is TGTGCCAGCAGCTTTGCAGGCCGTGGGGAGACCCAGTACTTC. Translation gives CASSFAGRGETQYF.

This clonotype was observed a handful of times. This sequence joins TRBV7-9 and TRBJ1-6, with 7 bases matching TRBD1. Germline V gene lookup returns CDR1 SEHNR and CDR2 FQNEAQ (reference sequence). V shed 1 base, J shed 7 bases, and the junction held 4 bases outside the gene matches. The CDR3 spans 15 residues. CDR3 sequence: CASSLEGGQNSPLHF. CDR3 in DNA: TGTGCCAGCAGCTTAGAAGGGGGACAGAATTCACCCCTCCACTTT.

This clonotype has a handful of counts. The chain is built from TRBV7-9 and TRBJ2-2; 12 bases align to TRBD2. Germline CDR1 SEHNR, CDR2 FQNEAQ (reference sequence). The CDR3 contains 17 residues. J gave up 5 bases and V 7 bases, and 11 bases lay outside the gene matches. The CDR3 region is CASTHSLAGGGTGELFF. In DNA form, the CDR3 reads TGTGCCAGCACCCACTCACTAGCGGGAGGTGGGACCGGGGAGCTGTTTTTT. The full variable domain, its missing parts supplied by reference TRBV7-9 and TRBJ2-2, is DTGVSQNPRHKITKRGQNVTFRCDPISEHNRLYWYRQTLGQGPEFLTYFQNEAQLEKSRLLSDRFSAERPKGSFSTLEIQRTEQGDSAMYLCASTHSLAGGGTGELFFGEGSRLTVL.

CDR3 sequence (DNA): TGCAGTGCTAGAGGAAGGGTAACAGGGGAGTGGGATACGCAGTATTTT. Amino acids: CSARGRVTGEWDTQYF. The chain combines TRBV20-1 with TRBJ2-3, with TRBD1 matching 7 bases. The CDR3 totals 16 residues. Germline values: CDR1 DFQATT, CDR2 SNEGSKA (reference sequence). Trimming removed 1 base from V and 6 bases from J; junction bases left unmatched: 13.

In its sample, this clonotype was seen many times. This sequence joins TRBV7-9 and TRBJ2-7, with 10 bases matching TRBD1. The junction had 8 bases not matched to a gene; V was cut back by 5 bases and J by 4 bases. Germline CDR1 reads SEHNR; CDR2 reads FQNEAQ (reference sequence). The CDR3 totals 15 residues. The CDR3 loop reads CASSGEGQGPYEQYF. CDR3 bases: TGTGCCAGCAGCGGGGAGGGACAGGGGCCGTACGAGCAGTACTTC.

This clonotype was counted many times. This chain links TRBV28 with TRBJ1-2; possibly TRBD1 for D (5 bases). This CDR3 region has 15 residues. From germline, CDR1 is MDHEN and CDR2 SYDVKM. The ends were cut back, 3 bases at V and 5 bases at J, with 16 bases in the middle. CDR3 in amino acids: CASSLRTLFGYGYTF. DNA for the CDR3: TGTGCCAGCAGTTTGAGGACACTCTTTGGGTATGGCTACACCTTC.

In its sample, this clonotype was seen many times. V usage is TRBV7-8 and J usage is TRBJ1-2, with 9 bases that match TRBD1. Trimming took 5 bases from V and 3 from J; bases not matched to a gene: 16. Germline CDR1 reads SGHVS; CDR2 reads FQNEAQ. This CDR3 region has 18 residues. The DNA of the CDR3 is TGTGCCAGCAGCAGCCGGGAAGGGACAGGGCCCCAATACTATGGCTACACCTTC. Amino acids: CASSSREGTGPQYYGYTF.

Of note for this clonotype: Since a much larger clone is just one base distant, this may be a read error. V is TRBV2 and J is TRBJ1-2, with D possibly matching TRBD1 (5 bases). V shed 4 bases and J shed 4 bases, with 10 bases lying between them. CDR1 is SNHLY, CDR2 FYNNEI, per germline. The CDR3 is 13 residues long. The CDR3 DNA is TGTGCCAGCAGTGCGGGGGGACGCTATGGCTACACCTTC. Translation gives CASSAGGRYGYTF.

The V and J genes are TRBV5-1 and TRBJ2-5, with 12 positions matching TRBD2. The CDR3 is 15 residues long. Germline V lookup: CDR1 SGHRS, CDR2 YFSETQ. The V gene end was trimmed by 4 bases and the J gene end by 2 bases; junction bases not matched to a gene: 3. CDR3 protein: CASSRLAGVQETQYF. The CDR3 nucleotides read TGCGCCAGCAGCCGACTAGCGGGGGTTCAAGAGACCCAGTACTTC.

This clonotype came up a few times. Mismatch with germline at one junction end may stem from a read error. This chain connects TRBV7-8 to TRBJ2-2; 8 bases align to TRBD2. The CDR3 has 16 residues. From germline, CDR1 is SGHVS and CDR2 FQNEAQ. CDR3 sequence: CASSLRQRENAGELFF. CDR3 bases: TGTGCCAGCAGCTTAAGACAGCGGGAGAACGCCGGGGAGCTGTTTTTT.

In this sample, this clonotype turned up a few times. The rearrangement uses TRBV5-1 and TRBJ2-2, with D possibly being TRBD1 (6 bases). V shed 4 bases and J shed 2 bases, with 9 bases lying between them. The CDR3 has 14 amino acids. Germline V gene lookup returns CDR1 SGHRS and CDR2 YFSETQ. CDR3 coding DNA: TGCGCCAGCAGCCGACAGGATAACACCGGGGAGCTGTTTTTT. This sequence encodes CASSRQDNTGELFF.

This clonotype was detected many times. The chain is built from TRBV5-1 and TRBJ2-3; the D gene is possibly TRBD1 (5 bases). CDR1 and CDR2 (germline): SGHRS, YFSETQ. Trimming cost V 1 base and J 4 bases, with 10 bases left between them. There are 14 residues in the CDR3. CDR3 DNA sequence: TGCGCCAGCAGCTTGCGCAGGGTCGCAGATACGCAGTATTTT. Protein product: CASSLRRVADTQYF.

This clonotype was detected ten times or more. The chain carries TRBV3-1 and TRBJ2-3, with unresolved D. V lost 1 base and J lost 1, with 12 bases in between. Germline V gene lookup returns CDR1 LGHDT and CDR2 YNNKEL (reference sequence). CDR3 size: 16 residues. CDR3 in DNA: TGTGCCAGCAGCCAAGGATTGCGGTTGGGCACAGATACGCAGTATTTT. It translates to CASSQGLRLGTDTQYF.

This clonotype was detected many times. This rearrangement joins TRBV5-1 to TRBJ1-1; possibly TRBD1 for D (5 bases). The CDR3 is made up of 14 amino acids. Germline CDR1 SGHRS, CDR2 YFSETQ. Trimming removed 6 bases at V and 1 base at J, with 13 bases between. CDR3 amino acids: CASTLPGGNTEAFF. The CDR3 bases are TGCGCCAGCACCCTCCCTGGGGGGAACACTGAAGCTTTCTTT. The full variable domain, in which reference TRBV5-1 and TRBJ1-1 provide the parts outside the CDR3, is KAGVTQTPRYLIKTRGQQVTLSCSPISGHRSVSWYQQTPGQGLQFLFEYFSETQRNKGNFPGRFSGRQFSNSRSEMNVSTLELGDSALYLCASTLPGGNTEAFFGQGTRLTVV.

The V gene is TRBV24-1, the J gene TRBJ2-2; 9 positions match TRBD2. The CDR3 runs 15 residues. Germline-derived CDR1 and CDR2 are KGHDR and SFDVKD. V shed 4 bases and J 4 bases; nucleotides not matched to a gene: 3. This CDR3 is CATSDSGRTTGELFF. CDR3 nucleotides: TGTGCCACCAGTGACAGCGGGAGGACCACCGGGGAGCTGTTTTTT.

This clonotype has only a few counts. The J gene is TRBJ2-7, the V gene TRBV29-1; 7 nucleotides match TRBD2. TRBJ2-1 matches the DNA end more closely, so the J call is doubtful. The length of the CDR3 is 15 residues. CDR1 is SQVTM and CDR2 is ANQGSEA in the germline V gene. The DNA for the CDR3 is TGCAGCGTTGAAGGTGGCGGGAGAGGAGCCTACGAGCAGTTCTTC. The encoded protein is CSVEGGGRGAYEQFF.

This clonotype was picked up many times. The V call is TRBV27, the J call TRBJ2-7, with D perhaps TRBD2 (7 bases). Germline V gene lookup returns CDR1 MNHEY and CDR2 SMNVEV (reference sequence). The CDR3 sequence is 13 residues long. Trimming left V 8 bases short and J 4 bases short, with 15 bases between. The CDR3 DNA reads as TGTGCCAGCGGAGGGGGGGGATTTTACGAGCAGTACTTC. Amino acids: CASGGGGFYEQYF.

This clonotype occurred once. The J gene is TRBJ1-2, the V gene TRBV7-8, with a weak D call TRBD1 (6 bases). The CDR3 runs to 17 residues. Germline CDR1 and CDR2: SGHVS and FQNEAQ. The V end was cut by 6 bases, the J end by 5 bases, with 25 bases between. The CDR3 here is CASRVGGGNRAGYGYTF. The CDR3 DNA reads TGTGCCAGCAGGGTAGGGGGGGGTAACAGAGCCGGGTATGGCTACACCTTC.

The sample holds many counts of this clonotype. The chain carries TRBV20-1 and TRBJ2-1, with 10 bases matching TRBD2. The CDR3 is made up of 15 amino acids. CDR1 is DFQATT, CDR2 SNEGSKA, per germline (reference sequence). Trimming removed 1 base from V and 4 bases from J; junction bases left unmatched: 4. The CDR3 region has the DNA TGCAGTGCTAGAGGGAGCGGGAGGGGGTACAATGAGCAGTTCTTC. Translating it yields CSARGSGRGYNEQFF.

V is TRBV20-1 and J is TRBJ1-2; D call uncertain. V lost 0 bases to trimming and J lost 8 bases, with 13 bases between them. Germline V lookup: CDR1 DFQATT, CDR2 SNEGSKA (reference sequence). The CDR3 is made up of 13 amino acids. The chain's CDR3 is CSARDRMMNGYTF. CDR3 nucleotides: TGCAGTGCTAGAGACAGGATGATGAACGGCTACACCTTC.

The V and J genes are TRBV5-6 and TRBJ2-5; 8 bases line up with TRBD1. This CDR3 spans 15 amino acids. CDR1 SGHDT and CDR2 YYEEEE come from the germline V gene. The V and J ends lost 7 bases and 0 bases, in that order; junction bases with no gene match: 8. The CDR3 protein is CASHRGWGYQETQYF. In DNA form, the CDR3 reads TGTGCCAGCCACAGGGGGTGGGGGTACCAAGAGACCCAGTACTTC.

In its sample, this clonotype was seen many times. The chain carries TRBV3-1 and TRBJ2-7, with TRBD1 identical over 7 bases. Germline CDR1 reads LGHDT; CDR2 reads YNNKEL (reference sequence). With 4 bases clipped from V and 4 bases from J, the junction kept 10 bases outside the gene matches. The CDR3 totals 15 residues. This CDR3 is CASSRTNRGQYEQYF. DNA of the CDR3: TGTGCCAGCAGCCGAACGAACAGGGGACAATACGAGCAGTACTTC.

V and J are TRBV11-1 and TRBJ2-2; 14 bases match TRBD2. CDR3 length: 18 residues. The germline V gene has CDR1 SGHAT and CDR2 FQDESV (reference sequence). Losses at the gene ends were 4 bases for V and 2 bases for J; bases not matched to a gene: 6. This CDR3 reads CASSSSGLAGVNTGELFF. The CDR3 nucleotides read TGTGCCAGCAGCTCGTCGGGACTAGCGGGGGTCAACACCGGGGAGCTGTTTTTT.

The chain recombines TRBV27 with TRBJ2-1, with 10 bases lining up with TRBD2. Germline assignment: CDR1 MNHEY and CDR2 SMNVEV (reference sequence). The CDR3 length is 16 residues. The junction had 12 bases not matched to a gene; V was cut back by 5 bases and J by 8 bases. The CDR3 nucleotides are TGTGCCAGCAGTCTAAGGGTAGCGGGAGGAGGCTATGAGCAGTTCTTC. Amino acid sequence: CASSLRVAGGGYEQFF.

The V and J genes are TRBV9 and TRBJ2-3; TRBD2 aligns across 7 bases. The CDR3 is made up of 15 amino acids. The germline gives CDR1 SGDLS, CDR2 YYNGEE. The junction had 6 bases not matched to a gene; V was cut back by 5 bases and J by 0 bases. For the CDR3, the DNA is TGTGCCAGCAGTCCTAGCGGACCTAGCACAGATACGCAGTATTTT. Translating it yields CASSPSGPSTDTQYF.